This T cell receptor (beta chain) was obtained from a study of T and B cells in COVID-19 patients. Across the whole study: Blood was sampled from COVID-19 patients who were either actively infected or recovered. Overall study findings and caveats: In COVID-19 patients, T cell receptor beta variable and joining gene use was reportedly strongly skewed. Clonality of TRB repertoires was high in active COVID-19; recovery brought above-healthy diversity and richness. Few blood samples existed from mildly ill patients during symptoms or early in severe cases.

From blood, about 230-500 ng of genomic DNA served as TRB template. TRB rearrangements were amplified by multiplex PCR with BIOMED2 TRB-A/B primers. TCRdb reprocessed the multiplex PCR reads with MiXCR, giving one entry per CDR3 protein. This sample has about 27,000 distinct CDR3 sequences; approximately 30% occur once, and the top ten carry 1.5% to 2%. Only a few counts were recorded for this clonotype. Its antigen is undetermined. V lost 4 bases and J lost 0, with 11 bases in between. CDR3 length: 15 residues. The germline V gene has CDR1 SGHRS and CDR2 YFSETQ. The source is a human donor who had recovered from COVID-19. The sample taken for sequencing was blood. The chain is built from TRBV5-1 and TRBJ1-3; D not certain. Here the CDR3 DNA reads TGCGCCAGCAGCGCCGGAGACACCTCTGGAAACACCATATATTTT. Protein sequence: CASSAGDTSGNTIYF.